The TCR beta chain described here comes from a study of T-cell reconstitution after alpha-beta-depleted transplantation in children. CDR1 is DFQATT, CDR2 SNEGSKA, per germline (reference sequence). The V end was cut by 6 bases, the J end by 1 base, with 15 bases between. CDR3 length: 14 residues. Unique molecular identifiers were used in preparing the TCRbeta library. In TCRdb, the PCR reads were re-called with MiXCR into one record per CDR3 protein. The table has hundreds of thousands of distinct CDR3 sequences, about a tenth seen once; the top ten hold roughly a tenth. This clonotype was counted a few times.

The source material was PBMCs from the stem cell graft donor, sampled from the stem cell graft. The chain has TRBV20-1 and TRBJ1-1; no clear D gene. This receptor was taken from a human donor who donated a stem cell graft to a child with SCID. This chain's CDR3 is CSASPQRRNTEAFF. In DNA form, the CDR3 reads TGCAGTGCCAGCCCGCAGCGGAGGAACACTGAAGCTTTCTTT.